Below, 19 T cell receptor beta chains from the same sample are listed, as sequenced in a study of shared clonotypes between healthy human individuals. Sequencing used immunoSEQ multiplex PCR; TCRdb keeps in-frame clones, though not all of them. The sample has hundreds of thousands of clones; about two thirds are singletons. Sequencing input: memory CD4+ T cells sorted from blood. Indicated subset: CD45RA-negative fraction. These receptors originate from a woman aged 25-40 years in good health.

This chain uses TRBV18 with TRBJ2-1; TRBD2 agrees at 10 bases. Germline-derived CDR1 and CDR2 are KGHSH and LQKENI. J lost 4 bases, V lost 3 bases, and 6 bases had no gene match. This CDR3 spans 16 amino acids. The CDR3 protein is CASSPQRTSGYNEQFF. The CDR3, as DNA: TGTGCCAGCTCACCCCAGCGGACTAGCGGTTACAATGAGCAGTTCTTC.

V is TRBV10-3 and J is TRBJ1-1; possible D gene TRBD1, 6 bases. Trimming shortened V by 9 bases and J by 1 base, and 15 bases separated the two germline ends. Germline V gives CDR1 ENHRY, CDR2 SYGVKD. The CDR3 totals 14 residues. This CDR3 reads CAIKTGTRNTEAFF. As DNA, the CDR3 is TGTGCCATTAAAACCGGGACACGGAACACTGAAGCTTTCTTT.

The genes are TRBV27 and TRBJ2-7; 9 bases align to TRBD1. V shed 4 bases and J 6 bases; nucleotides not matched to a gene: 7. Germline V gene sequence: CDR1 MNHEY, CDR2 SMNVEV (reference sequence). CDR3 size: 14 residues. CDR3 residues: CASSSPGQGGEQYF. CDR3 nucleotides: TGTGCCAGCAGTTCACCGGGACAGGGAGGCGAGCAGTACTTC.

This clone was detected only once. This rearrangement joins TRBV6-5 to TRBJ2-2, with D maybe TRBD2 (5 bases). The CDR3 runs to 16 residues. Germline CDR1 reads MNHEY; CDR2 reads SVGAGI. V lost 2 bases and J lost 0, with 10 bases in between. The DNA of the CDR3 is TGTGCCAGCAGTTACCTTTCCGGGACGAACACCGGGGAGCTGTTTTTT. It translates to CASSYLSGTNTGELFF.

The rearrangement uses TRBV6-6 and TRBJ2-3, with D tentatively TRBD2 (5 bases). V lost 6 bases and J 7 bases, leaving 17 bases between the germline ends. This CDR3 spans 14 amino acids. Germline CDR1 and CDR2: MNHNY and SVGAGI (reference sequence). The CDR3 region has the DNA TGTGCCAGCAGAGAGGCAGGAGGATCCCATACGCAGTATTTT. Protein: CASREAGGSHTQYF.

This clone has a single count. The V gene is TRBV2, the J gene TRBJ1-5, with D perhaps matching TRBD1 (5 bases). Germline CDR1 and CDR2: SNHLY and FYNNEI. This CDR3 has 15 residues. Trimming cost V 3 bases and J 3 bases, with 12 bases left between them. In DNA form, the CDR3 reads TGTGCCAGCAGTGAGGAGGGGCAGAACAATCAGCCCCAGCATTTT. Translation gives CASSEEGQNNQPQHF. The variable domain in full, with the rest retrieved from reference TRBV2 and TRBJ1-5, is EPEVTQTPSHQVTQMGQEVILRCVPISNHLYFYWYRQILGQKVEFLVSFYNNEISEKSEIFDDQFSVERPDGSNFTLKIRSTKLEDSAMYFCASSEEGQNNQPQHFGDGTRLSIL.

This sequence joins TRBV4-2 and TRBJ1-2, with a weak D call TRBD1 (5 bases). The V and J ends lost 4 bases and 8 bases respectively, with 20 bases between them. This CDR3 has 15 amino acids. Looked up from germline, CDR1 is LGHNA and CDR2 is YNFKEQ. The CDR3 loop reads CASSPTDVRAEGYTF. CDR3 nucleotides: TGTGCCAGCAGCCCGACAGATGTCAGGGCCGAGGGCTACACCTTC.

The chain recombines TRBV7-9 with TRBJ1-1, with a possible D match to TRBD1 (5 bases). The V end lost 5 bases, the J end lost 2 bases, and 9 bases lay between the germline ends. Germline values: CDR1 SEHNR, CDR2 FQNEAQ (reference sequence). CDR3 length equals 13 residues. The CDR3: CASSRDENTEAFF. The CDR3, as DNA: TGTGCCAGCAGCCGGGACGAAAACACTGAAGCTTTCTTT.

The CDR3 DNA reads TGTGCCAGCAGCCAAGTCGTAACTTTCTCTGGAAACACCATATATTTT. This codes for CASSQVVTFSGNTIYF. The J gene is TRBJ1-3, the V gene TRBV14, with D unclear. Trimming pared 1 base from V and 0 bases from J, leaving 10 bases between. Germline V gene data show CDR1 as SGHDN and CDR2 as FVKESK. The CDR3 is 16 residues long.

The V call is TRBV7-3, the J call TRBJ1-1; 8 bases map to TRBD1. Germline V CDR1 and CDR2: SGHTA, FQGTGA. The CDR3 totals 14 residues. The trim removed 5 bases at V and 3 bases at J, leaving 5 bases unmatched. The CDR3 here is CASSKTGDDTEAFF. The CDR3 DNA reads as TGTGCCAGCAGCAAGACAGGGGATGACACTGAAGCTTTCTTT.

This clone was seen only a few times. The V and J genes are TRBV5-1 and TRBJ1-2; D is possibly TRBD1 (6 bases). The CDR3 sequence is 13 residues long. V lost 5 bases, J lost 3 bases, and 11 bases lay in between. Germline V gene lookup returns CDR1 SGHRS and CDR2 YFSETQ. CDR3 coding DNA: TGCGCCAGCAGACAGGGTACGGACTATGGCTACACCTTC. Protein sequence: CASRQGTDYGYTF.

The rearrangement links TRBV5-4 to TRBJ1-5, with D perhaps TRBD1 (6 bases). The CDR3 has 15 residues. Trimming took 2 bases from V and 4 from J, leaving 13 bases between them. Germline-derived CDR1 and CDR2 are SGHNT and YYREEE (reference sequence). The CDR3 DNA reads TGTGCCAGCAGCTTTTACGGACAGAAGAATCAGCCCCAGCATTTT. This encodes CASSFYGQKNQPQHF. Drawing the rest from reference TRBV5-4 and TRBJ1-5, the complete variable domain is ETGVTQSPTHLIKTRGQQVTLRCSSQSGHNTVSWYQQALGQGPQFIFQYYREEENGRGNFPPRFSGLQFPNYSSELNVNALELDDSALYLCASSFYGQKNQPQHFGDGTRLSIL.

V is TRBV19 and J is TRBJ1-1, with D hard to call. Per the germline V gene, CDR1 is LNHDA and CDR2 is SQIVND (reference sequence). Deletions cut 0 bases from V and 3 bases from J, with 5 bases between. The CDR3 contains 13 residues. CDR3 sequence reads: CASSIERDTEAFF. CDR3 in DNA: TGTGCCAGTAGTATAGAGCGGGACACTGAAGCTTTCTTT. The full variable domain, rest sourced from reference TRBV19 and TRBJ1-1, is DGGITQSPKYLFRKEGQNVTLSCEQNLNHDAMYWYRQDPGQGLRLIYYSQIVNDFQKGDIAEGYSVSREKKESFPLTVTSAQKNPTAFYLCASSIERDTEAFFGQGTRLTVV.

This clone was detected only a few times. The V and J genes are TRBV11-2 and TRBJ2-1, with D perhaps matching TRBD2 (6 bases). The CDR3 covers 16 residues. Germline V lookup: CDR1 SGHAT, CDR2 FQNNGV. Trimming pared 1 base from V and 8 bases from J, leaving 18 bases between. CDR3 DNA sequence: TGTGCCAGCAGCTTAGCCGGGACTCGGACCGGGGATGAGCAGTTCTTC. This encodes CASSLAGTRTGDEQFF.

The chain is built from TRBV7-9 and TRBJ1-2; D is ambiguous. CDR1 SEHNR and CDR2 FQNEAQ come from the germline V gene (reference sequence). The CDR3 is made up of 14 amino acids. Trimming shortened V by 5 bases and J by 8 bases, and 18 bases separated the two germline ends. CDR3 DNA: TGTGCCAGCAGCCCGGACCCAACCTCATTGGGCTACACCTTC. Translating it yields CASSPDPTSLGYTF.

This clone was detected only a few times. Different DNA sequences within this sample yield the same CDR3. This CDR3 reads CASSLDRVGGYTF. The CDR3 nucleotides read TGTGCCAGCAGTTTAGACAGGGTGGGCGGCTACACCTTC. This chain joins TRBV28 and TRBJ1-2; 7 positions agree with TRBD1. Germline V gene sequence: CDR1 MDHEN, CDR2 SYDVKM. V shed 2 bases and J 8 bases; nucleotides not matched to a gene: 5. The CDR3 is 13 residues long.

The V and J genes are TRBV4-1 and TRBJ2-3, with TRBD2 matching 9 bases. The V gene's germline CDR1 is MGHRA and CDR2 YSYEKL. The ends lost 7 bases at V and 6 bases at J; junction bases unmatched: 11. There are 15 residues in the CDR3. The CDR3 reads CASTQAGGVLDTQYF. CDR3 nucleotides: TGCGCCAGCACTCAAGCGGGAGGAGTTTTGGATACGCAGTATTTT.

This clone came up a few times. The rearrangement joins TRBV5-1 to TRBJ1-1; possibly TRBD1 for D (5 bases). V lost 2 bases to trimming and J lost 1 base, with 15 bases between them. The CDR3 loop spans 16 amino acids. Germline CDR1 is SGHRS and CDR2 is YFSETQ. The CDR3 is CASSFSLQGSNTEAFF. CDR3 nucleotide sequence: TGCGCCAGCAGCTTTAGTTTGCAGGGATCGAACACTGAAGCTTTCTTT.

V gene TRBV28 combines with J gene TRBJ2-7; 8 bases line up with TRBD1. With 7 bases clipped from V and 4 bases from J, the junction kept 9 bases outside the gene matches. Germline CDR1 MDHEN, CDR2 SYDVKM. This CDR3 spans 14 amino acids. The CDR3 loop reads CASKMDREWYEQYF. CDR3 coding DNA: TGTGCCAGCAAAATGGACAGGGAGTGGTACGAGCAGTACTTC.